These 2 T cell receptor beta chains came from one sample sequenced in a study of blood T cell repertoires in COVID-19. Produced via immunoSEQ multiplex PCR; TCRdb's table is partial and in-frame only. Of under 300,000 clones in the sample, roughly 86% are singletons; the top ten hold 1%. The material sequenced was PBMCs or T cells enriched from blood (not recorded which). The receptors come from a woman in her twenties or thirties who had recovered from COVID-19.

The chain employs TRBV4-1 and TRBJ2-7; TRBD1 matches at 11 bases. The CDR3 is 16 amino acids. Germline V gives CDR1 MGHRA, CDR2 YSYEKL. V lost 1 base and J lost 2; bases outside the gene matches: 4. The CDR3 sequence is CASSQGTGGLPYEQYF. The CDR3 nucleotides are TGCGCCAGCAGCCAAGGGACAGGGGGCCTTCCCTACGAGCAGTACTTC.

The chain is built from TRBV11-3 and TRBJ2-3; D might be TRBD1 (6 bases). The CDR3 length is 13 residues. V gave up 2 bases and J gave up 4 bases, with 7 bases separating them. The germline gives CDR1 SGHNT, CDR2 YENEEA. This CDR3 reads CASSLNRADTQYF. CDR3 sequence (DNA): TGTGCCAGCAGCTTAAACAGGGCAGATACGCAGTATTTT.